Each of the 11 T cell receptor beta chains below was sequenced from the same sample in a study of HIV-infected patients and healthy controls. No cell fractionation was done, so the repertoire covers all unsorted peripheral blood T cells. Reverse transcription used 450 to 500 ng RNA and constant-region primers for alpha and beta. Alpha and beta chain libraries were made separately by chain-specific third strand synthesis with multiplexing indices. TCRdb reanalysed the 5' RACE reads using MiXCR and keeps one entry per CDR3 protein. This repertoire shows over 15,000 distinct CDR3 sequences, roughly 9.3% found once; its top ten account for about 2.5%. Material: blood. Receptors were obtained from an adult in good health.

This clonotype has a count of ten or more. V usage is TRBV29-1 and J usage is TRBJ1-2; 9 bases fit TRBD1. CDR1 is SQVTM and CDR2 is ANQGSEA in the germline V gene. J was trimmed by 6 bases and V by 6 bases; bases with no gene match: 11. The CDR3 is made up of 14 amino acids. The CDR3 DNA follows: TGCAGCGTGAGCACAGGGGGCGAGGCGGATGGCTACACCTTC. Translation: CSVSTGGEADGYTF.

By sample share, this clonotype is medium-sized. This chain links TRBV29-1 with TRBJ1-1; 9 nucleotides line up with TRBD1. V shed 5 bases, J shed 4 bases, and the junction held 2 bases outside the gene matches. The CDR3 is 12 residues long. Looked up from germline, CDR1 is SQVTM and CDR2 is ANQGSEA. The CDR3 nucleotides read TGCAGCGTTCAACAGGGGGCCACTGAAGCTTTCTTT. It encodes CSVQQGATEAFF. Variable domain in full (rest from reference TRBV29-1 and TRBJ1-1): SAVISQKPSRDICQRGTSLTIQCQVDSQVTMMFWYRQQPGQSLTLIATANQGSEATYESGFVIDKFPISRPNLTFSTLTVSNMSPEDSSIYLCSVQQGATEAFFGQGTRLTVV.

This clonotype was recorded at least ten times. The rearrangement uses TRBV4-3 and TRBJ1-5; D gene ambiguous. Looked up from germline, CDR1 is LGHNA and CDR2 is YSLEER. V was pared by 0 bases and J by 6 bases, with 9 bases between. The length of the CDR3 is 14 residues. CDR3 residues: CASSQDPGSQPQHF. The CDR3 bases are TGCGCCAGCAGCCAAGATCCTGGGAGTCAGCCCCAGCATTTT.

There are many counts of this clonotype. The gene calls are TRBV2 and TRBJ1-1, with D possibly matching TRBD1 (5 bases). The CDR3 is 14 amino acids. V shed 6 bases and J shed 4 bases, with 15 bases lying between them. Germline loops: CDR1 SNHLY, CDR2 FYNNEI. The CDR3 reads CASRAGDRGTEAFF. Written as DNA, the CDR3 is TGTGCCAGCAGGGCGGGGGACCGGGGCACTGAAGCTTTCTTT.

This clonotype was picked up many times. The chain combines TRBV4-3 with TRBJ2-1, with 9 positions matching TRBD1. This CDR3 is built from 15 residues. V lost 4 bases, J lost 8 bases, and 9 bases stayed unmatched. Per germline, CDR1 LGHNA and CDR2 YSLEER. The CDR3: CASSPRTGEVDEQFF. Here the CDR3 DNA reads TGCGCCAGCAGCCCGAGGACAGGGGAGGTGGATGAGCAGTTCTTC.

There are a few counts of this clonotype. The rearrangement uses TRBV18 and TRBJ1-5, with D possibly TRBD1 on 5 matching bases. This CDR3 region has 14 residues. Trimming cost V 7 bases and J 4 bases, with 14 bases left between them. CDR1 is KGHSH, CDR2 LQKENI, per germline. The CDR3 loop is CASWGPGENQPQHF. DNA for the CDR3: TGTGCCAGCTGGGGCCCGGGGGAAAATCAGCCCCAGCATTTT. Variable domain in full (rest from reference TRBV18 and TRBJ1-5): NAGVMQNPRHLVRRRGQEARLRCSPMKGHSHVYWYRQLPEEGLKFMVYLQKENIIDESGMPKERFSAEFPKEGPSILRIQQVVRGDSAAYFCASWGPGENQPQHFGDGTRLSIL.

This clonotype was observed many times. The V gene is TRBV12-3 or TRBV12-4, the J gene TRBJ1-1; 8 bases are shared with TRBD1. V lost 3 bases to trimming and J lost 1 base; unmatched junction nucleotides: 1. The CDR3 consists of 14 residues. CDR3 sequence reads: CASSFDRGNTEAFF. The CDR3 coding sequence is TGTGCCAGCAGTTTCGACAGGGGGAACACTGAAGCTTTCTTT.

In this sample, this clonotype turned up a few times. The chain uses TRBV24-1 and TRBJ2-1, with TRBD1 as a possible D gene (5 bases). CDR1 is KGHDR, CDR2 SFDVKD, per germline. Trimming pared 3 bases from V and 7 bases from J, leaving 12 bases between. This CDR3 has 14 residues. CDR3 sequence (DNA): TGTGCCACCAGTGATGAAGGGGCTGGAAATGAGCAGTTCTTC. As protein: CATSDEGAGNEQFF.

This clonotype was counted many times. The chain is built from TRBV6-5 and TRBJ2-7, with D unresolved. CDR1 and CDR2 (germline): MNHEY, SVGAGI. This CDR3 is 15 amino acids long. Between the trimmed V and J ends, which lost 10 bases and 0 bases, there was a span of 19 bases. CDR3 protein: CATHSRFSSSYEQYF. The CDR3 DNA reads as TGTGCCACCCACTCCAGGTTCTCTAGCTCCTACGAGCAGTACTTC.

This clonotype was seen many times. The chain employs TRBV6-6 and TRBJ2-7; the D gene could be TRBD1 or TRBD2 (5 bases each). Germline-derived CDR1 and CDR2 are MNHNY and SVGAGI (reference sequence). Deletions cut 8 bases from V and 3 bases from J, with 14 bases between. The CDR3 is 13 amino acids. CDR3 in amino acids: CASGTGLLYEQYF. The CDR3 coding sequence is TGTGCCAGCGGGACGGGGCTCCTCTACGAGCAGTACTTC.

In this sample, this clonotype turned up many times. The chain joins TRBV27 to TRBJ2-3; D gene unclear. In germline, CDR1 is MNHEY, CDR2 SMNVEV (reference sequence). This CDR3 is built from 13 residues. Trimming removed 3 bases at V and 0 bases at J, with 4 bases between. The CDR3 sequence is CASSFRSTDTQYF. The CDR3 DNA sequence: TGTGCCAGCAGTTTCAGGAGCACAGATACGCAGTATTTT.